Presented here are 26 T cell receptor beta chains from one specimen sequenced in a study of T-cell memory formation after mild COVID-19. TCRdb redid the calling of the 5' RACE reads with MiXCR, one entry per CDR3 protein. Of 270,000 or so distinct CDR3 sequences listed, more than 15% were seen once; the top ten hold 23%. The sequencing input was PBMCs or a T cell subset sorted from them (not recorded which). These receptors all come from a man younger than 30 who had mild COVID-19 (a few samples of this study predate the infection). Cell type and time point are not known.

This sequence joins TRBV5-1 and TRBJ2-5, with D maybe TRBD1 (6 bases). This CDR3 is built from 13 residues. The germline gives CDR1 SGHRS, CDR2 YFSETQ. With 5 bases removed from V and 4 bases from J, the gap between germline ends came to 12 bases. In DNA, the CDR3 is TGCGCCAGCAGACAGGGTTCATCAGAGACCCAGTACTTC. It codes for CASRQGSSETQYF.

The chain couples TRBV30 to TRBJ1-1, with TRBD1 identical over 9 bases. This CDR3 is built from 11 residues. Unmatched junction bases numbered 3, after V lost 4 bases and J lost 9 bases. Germline-derived CDR1 and CDR2 are GTSNPN and SVGIG (reference sequence). CDR3 sequence reads: CAWIGTGKAFF. The CDR3 DNA is TGTGCCTGGATAGGGACAGGGAAAGCTTTCTTT.

This clonotype was observed a few times. The rearrangement joins TRBV20-1 to TRBJ2-7; the D gene is possibly TRBD1 (5 bases). The CDR3 loop spans 11 amino acids. Per the germline V gene, CDR1 is DFQATT and CDR2 is SNEGSKA (reference sequence). V was clipped by 3 bases and J by 4 bases, with 7 bases between them. CDR3 in amino acids: CSARSGYEQYV. The CDR3 DNA reads as TGCAGTGCTAGGTCAGGGTACGAGCAGTACGTC.

The chain is built from TRBV28 and TRBJ2-7; the D is unclear. The germline V and J ends were trimmed by 3 bases and 4 bases, with 10 bases remaining between them. Germline V gene lookup returns CDR1 MDHEN and CDR2 SYDVKM. This CDR3 has 13 amino acids. CDR3 nucleotides: TGTGCCAGCAGTTTCTCCACGACTTACGAGCAGTACGTC. It yields the protein CASSFSTTYEQYV.

The sample holds many counts of this clonotype. The chain joins TRBV4-3 to TRBJ2-3, with D tentatively TRBD2 (6 bases). The V and J ends lost 1 base and 2 bases respectively, with 16 bases between them. The germline V gene has CDR1 LGHNA and CDR2 YSLEER. The CDR3 extends over 17 amino acids. The CDR3 spells CASSQGHRVAVTDTQYF. In DNA, the CDR3 is TGCGCCAGCAGCCAAGGTCACCGAGTAGCGGTCACAGATACGCAGTATTTT.

The chain joins TRBV19 to TRBJ1-1; D not certain. Germline CDR1 LNHDA, CDR2 SQIVND (reference sequence). There are 16 residues in the CDR3. V lost 8 bases to trimming and J lost 0 bases, with 19 bases between them. The CDR3 spells CASRNVWTYLNTEAFF. The CDR3 DNA follows: TGTGCCAGTCGAAATGTCTGGACCTATCTGAACACTGAAGCTTTCTTT.

This clonotype was seen a few times. The chain uses TRBV6-1 and TRBJ2-1; D is possibly TRBD1 or TRBD2 (5 bases each). Germline CDR1 reads MNHNS; CDR2 reads SASEGT. This CDR3 has 15 residues. Trimming stripped 4 bases from V and 5 bases from J, with 15 bases between. The CDR3, as DNA: TGTGCCAGCAGTGCTCCGGGACGGTCTAACAATGAGCAGTTCTTC. It specifies CASSAPGRSNNEQFF.

This clonotype has just a few counts. The chain joins TRBV24-1 to TRBJ1-5, with a weak D call TRBD1 (5 bases). V was cut by 10 bases and J by 3 bases, with 24 bases left in between. CDR1 and CDR2 from the germline V gene are KGHDR and SFDVKD. The CDR3 is made up of 17 amino acids. The CDR3 loop reads CATHQGPLATVNQPQHF. Here the CDR3 DNA reads TGTGCCACACATCAGGGACCCTTGGCGACCGTCAATCAGCCCCAGCATTTT.

This chain joins TRBV7-8 and TRBJ2-3; either TRBD1 or TRBD2 may fit D (6 bases each). CDR3 length: 17 amino acids. Germline V gives CDR1 SGHVS, CDR2 FQNEAQ. Trimming took 3 bases from V and 5 from J, leaving 21 bases between them. The CDR3 loop is CASSFWGAGALLDTQYF. Here the CDR3 DNA reads TGTGCCAGCAGCTTTTGGGGGGCAGGGGCATTATTAGATACGCAGTATTTT.

J is TRBJ2-3 and V is TRBV5-1; a weak D match, TRBD1 (6 bases). Germline CDR1 reads SGHRS; CDR2 reads YFSETQ. The CDR3 has 14 residues. Trimming removed 6 bases from V and 2 bases from J, with 13 bases in between. CDR3 in DNA: TGCGCCAGCATCGAGGACAGTACCACAGATACGCAGTATTTT. Translated: CASIEDSTTDTQYF.

Concerning this clonotype itself: The junction and the germline gene differ at one end; a read error may be behind it. V usage is TRBV11-2 and J usage is TRBJ2-4; possible D gene TRBD2, 6 bases. Looked up from germline, CDR1 is SGHAT and CDR2 is FQNNGV. The CDR3 consists of 12 residues. Written as DNA, the CDR3 is TGTGCCAGCAGCGGGTCGGGACTCAGTTCGCACTTC. As protein: CASSGSGLSSHF.

The chain links TRBV5-8 to TRBJ1-2; 8 bases map to TRBD1. This CDR3 is built from 13 residues. Germline CDR1 is SGHTS and CDR2 is YDEGEE. Losses at the gene ends were 0 bases for V and 9 bases for J; bases not matched to a gene: 4. The CDR3, as DNA: TGTGCCAGCAGCTTGGCCAGGGGGCTGAGCTACACCTTC. Its protein product is CASSLARGLSYTF.

This clonotype has just a few counts. The genes are TRBV10-1 and TRBJ2-3; D is ambiguous. The germline CDR1 and CDR2 sequences are WNHNN and SYGVQD (reference sequence). The CDR3 is made up of 13 amino acids. V was clipped by 4 bases and J by 5 bases, with 10 bases between them. The DNA for the CDR3 is TGCGCCAGCAGTGTAGGTTCGGGAGATACGCAGTATTTT. Protein product: CASSVGSGDTQYF.

In this sample, this clonotype turned up many times. The chain is built from TRBV5-5 and TRBJ2-5; TRBD1 or TRBD2 may be the D gene (5 bases each). There are 12 residues in the CDR3. V lost 4 bases, J lost 5 bases, and 9 bases lay in between. The germline CDR1 and CDR2 sequences are SGHKS and YYEKEE (reference sequence). CDR3 in DNA: TGTGCCAGCAGCAGCTGGGGGGAGACCCAGTACTTC. Translating it yields CASSSWGETQYF.

This clonotype was observed at least ten times. The V and J genes are TRBV9 and TRBJ2-4, with 9 bases that match TRBD1. Losses at the gene ends were 4 bases for V and 8 bases for J; bases not matched to a gene: 10. The CDR3 contains 15 residues. The germline V gene has CDR1 SGDLS and CDR2 YYNGEE. The CDR3 loop is CASSPRQGVGDIQYF. CDR3 nucleotide sequence: TGTGCCAGCAGCCCTCGACAGGGGGTAGGAGACATTCAGTACTTC.

This clonotype was recorded at least ten times. The CDR3 bases are TGTGCCAGCAGCTTACGGGGGGTAAACAATGAGCAGTTCTTC. Protein: CASSLRGVNNEQFF. This rearrangement joins TRBV7-2 to TRBJ2-1; the match to TRBD2 covers 7 bases. The CDR3 spans 14 residues. Germline values: CDR1 SGHTA, CDR2 FQGNSA. V shed 2 bases and J 5 bases; nucleotides not matched to a gene: 3.

This clonotype was observed many times. The chain employs TRBV5-1 and TRBJ1-1; D ambiguous. The CDR3 totals 14 residues. Germline CDR1 and CDR2: SGHRS and YFSETQ. The germline V and J ends were trimmed by 1 base and 1 base, with 8 bases remaining between them. CDR3 in amino acids: CASSLITENTEAFF. In DNA, the CDR3 is TGCGCCAGCAGCTTGATAACAGAGAACACTGAAGCTTTCTTT. The full variable domain, in which reference TRBV5-1 and TRBJ1-1 provide the parts outside the CDR3, is KAGVTQTPRYLIKTRGQQVTLSCSPISGHRSVSWYQQTPGQGLQFLFEYFSETQRNKGNFPGRFSGRQFSNSRSEMNVSTLELGDSALYLCASSLITENTEAFFGQGTRLTVV.

The count of this clonotype is one. The J gene is TRBJ2-1, the V gene TRBV7-2, with TRBD2 identical over 9 bases. Germline CDR1 SGHTA, CDR2 FQGNSA. This CDR3 has 16 residues. Trimming cost V 5 bases and J 3 bases; bases outside gene matches: 8. The chain's CDR3 is CASSPFSGGYYNEQFF. The CDR3 DNA sequence: TGTGCCAGCAGCCCTTTTAGCGGGGGCTACTACAATGAGCAGTTCTTC.

This clonotype was seen a few times. V is TRBV10-3 and J is TRBJ2-3; D might be TRBD2 (5 bases). V lost 7 bases and J lost 0, with 11 bases in between. The CDR3 extends over 14 amino acids. Germline V gene lookup returns CDR1 ENHRY and CDR2 SYGVKD. CDR3 amino acids: CAITSGSSTDTQYF. The CDR3 nucleotides read TGTGCCATCACCAGCGGATCTAGCACAGATACGCAGTATTTT.

In this sample, this clonotype turned up many times. The J gene is TRBJ2-2, the V gene TRBV10-1; maybe TRBD2 (6 bases). This CDR3 contains 14 residues. Per germline, CDR1 WNHNN and CDR2 SYGVQD (reference sequence). Trimming removed 4 bases at V and 7 bases at J, with 13 bases between. The DNA for the CDR3 is TGCGCCAGCAGTGTGGCAGGGCGGGACGGGGAGCTGTTTTTT. Translating it yields CASSVAGRDGELFF.

This clonotype has a count of ten or more. This chain joins TRBV6-5 and TRBJ2-7, with 10 bases identical to TRBD1. Germline CDR1 reads MNHEY; CDR2 reads SVGAGI. This CDR3 spans 14 amino acids. V lost 5 bases to trimming and J lost 3 bases; unmatched junction nucleotides: 4. In DNA form, the CDR3 reads TGTGCCAGCAGTACCGGGACAGGGGTCTACGAGCAGTACTTC. This gives the protein CASSTGTGVYEQYF.

The rearrangement joins TRBV24-1 to TRBJ2-7; D not certain. Trimming cost V 6 bases and J 7 bases, with 18 bases left between them. The CDR3 covers 14 residues. Looked up from germline, CDR1 is KGHDR and CDR2 is SFDVKD. The CDR3 DNA follows: TGTGCCACCAGTCAATTAACATCTGTTGGAGAGCAGTACTTC. This translates into CATSQLTSVGEQYF.

This clonotype was observed at least ten times. The DNA of the CDR3 is TGTGCCAGTACTGAGGGGGCGAACACCGGGGAGCTGTTTTTT. Amino acids: CASTEGANTGELFF. J is TRBJ2-2 and V is TRBV5-5; TRBD1 is a possible D gene (6 bases). CDR1 and CDR2 (germline): SGHKS, YYEKEE (reference sequence). Deletions cut 8 bases from V and 0 bases from J, with 11 bases between. This CDR3 spans 14 amino acids. Filled out from reference TRBV5-5 and TRBJ2-2, the complete variable domain reads DAGVTQSPTHLIKTRGQQVTLRCSPISGHKSVSWYQQVLGQGPQFIFQYYEKEERGRGNFPDRFSARQFPNYSSELNVNALLLGDSALYLCASTEGANTGELFFGEGSRLTVL.

This clonotype has only a few counts. This CDR3 reads CASSVDGAGSSYNEQFF. The CDR3 nucleotides read TGTGCCAGCAGCGTAGATGGAGCGGGGAGCTCCTACAATGAGCAGTTCTTC. The chain employs TRBV9 and TRBJ2-1, with 7 bases matching TRBD2. From germline, CDR1 is SGDLS and CDR2 YYNGEE. With V trimmed by 0 bases and J by 0 bases, 6 bases remained unmatched. This CDR3 has 17 amino acids.

This clonotype has a count of ten or more. The gene calls are TRBV4-3 and TRBJ2-1, with 7 bases aligning to TRBD2. The J segment lost 10 bases and the V segment lost 2 bases, leaving 14 bases of the junction unmatched. Germline loops: CDR1 LGHNA, CDR2 YSLEER. The CDR3 contains 16 residues. The CDR3 protein is CASSQRWRQGGEEQFF. The DNA for the CDR3 is TGCGCCAGCAGCCAACGCTGGCGGCAGGGAGGGGAAGAGCAGTTCTTC.

This clonotype was observed a handful of times. The rearrangement links TRBV9 to TRBJ1-6, with no clear D. Trimming left V 0 bases short and J 8 bases short, with 12 bases between. CDR1 and CDR2 from the germline V gene are SGDLS and YYNGEE. CDR3 length: 15 amino acids. CDR3 loop: CASSVAVGLDSPLHF. CDR3 nucleotides: TGTGCCAGCAGCGTAGCTGTAGGGTTGGATTCACCCCTCCACTTT.